Listed below are T cell receptor beta chains from one sample, sequenced in a study of radiotherapy plus CTLA-4 blockade in lung cancer. Using immunoSEQ multiplex PCR, the repertoire was profiled, and TCRdb retains in-frame clones only, with some absent. The table records more than 95,000 clones, under 85% of them present only once. The starting material was peripheral blood, obtained from a patient treated with radiotherapy plus ipilimumab. The receptors were sampled from a human donor with non-small cell lung cancer who had a partial response to radiotherapy plus ipilimumab. Some clones in this sample may be carry-over from other donors' samples. Both conserved end residues are part of each CDR3. Each record gives: CDR3 length, J gene, clone size, V gene, D gene, CDR3 DNA, CDR3 protein. D genes are given only for firm matches. Clone size is shown for a subset of rows, as once, few, many or a class of expanded clone.

16	TRBJ2-1	.	TRBV19	TRBD2	TGTGCCAGTAGTATAGGACTAGCGGGACCGTACAATGAGCAGTTCTTC	CASSIGLAGPYNEQFF
14	TRBJ1-1	.	TRBV7-2	TRBD1	TGTGCCAGCAGCTTCGGGACAGGGAACACTGAAGCTTTCTTT	CASSFGTGNTEAFF
17	TRBJ1-1	.	TRBV7-8	.	TGTGCCAGCAGCTTAGGGGGTGCCGGGGATCGGAACACTGAAGCTTTCTTT	CASSLGGAGDRNTEAFF
14	TRBJ1-5	.	TRBV6-1	TRBD1	TGTGCCAGCAGTCTCGGGACAGCTAATCAGCCCCAGCATTTT	CASSLGTANQPQHF
14	TRBJ1-6	.	TRBV4-2	.	TGTGCCAGCAGCCAAGGCAGGAAGGAATCACCCCTCCACTTT	CASSQGRKESPLHF
14	TRBJ1-2	.	TRBV18	TRBD1	TGTGCCAGCTCACCCGGGACAGGGGGCCGGGGCTACACCTTC	CASSPGTGGRGYTF
14	TRBJ2-7	.	TRBV6-1	TRBD1	TGTGCCAGCAGTGTGGGACAGGGGGCTTACGAGCAGTACTTC	CASSVGQGAYEQYF
14	TRBJ1-2	.	TRBV9	.	TGTGCCAGCAGTTTTTCAGGGGAAAACTATGGCTACACCTTC	CASSFSGENYGYTF
17	TRBJ1-2	once	TRBV10-3	TRBD1	TGTGCCATCAGTGATAAGAATCGGCGTCAGGGGGCGTCCGGCTACACCTTC	CAISDKNRRQGASGYTF
13	TRBJ2-7	.	TRBV7-9	.	TGTGCCAGCAGCTTCAGCTCCAGGGCCGAGCAGTACTTC	CASSFSSRAEQYF
15	TRBJ2-7	.	TRBV11-3	.	TGTGCCAGCAGCCCAGGGACAAGTGAGGAGTCCGAGCAGTACTTC	CASSPGTSEESEQYF
14	TRBJ2-3	few	TRBV29-1	TRBD2	TGCAGCGTTGACGAAGCGGGAGTGTCAGATACGCAGTATTTT	CSVDEAGVSDTQYF
18	TRBJ2-2	.	TRBV2	TRBD2	TGTGCCAGCAGTGATGAGGAGACTAGCGGGGCGAACACCGGGGAGCTGTTTTTT	CASSDEETSGANTGELFF
15	TRBJ1-4	few	TRBV4-2	TRBD1	TGTGCCAGCAGCCCGGCGGGACAGGGGATTGAAAAACTGTTTTTT	CASSPAGQGIEKLFF
15	TRBJ1-2	.	TRBV18	.	TGTGCCAGCTCACCGGCCGGACTGACTAACTATGGCTACACCTTC	CASSPAGLTNYGYTF
13	TRBJ1-3	.	TRBV11-2	.	TGTGCCAGCAGCTCTTACTCTGGAAACACCATATATTTT	CASSSYSGNTIYF
13	TRBJ2-7	few	TRBV25-1	.	TGTGCCAGCAGTGTCGGAGGGGACCGCGAGCAGTACTTC	CASSVGGDREQYF
15	TRBJ2-3	.	TRBV13	.	TGTGCCAGCAGCCGAAATGGGGGGAGCACAGATACGCAGTATTTT	CASSRNGGSTDTQYF
14	TRBJ1-6	.	TRBV28	.	TGTGCCAGCAGTTCGGGGACTGTTAATTCACCCCTCCACTTT	CASSSGTVNSPLHF
13	TRBJ2-1	.	TRBV13	.	TGTGTCAGCAGCTTAGGTGCTATAACCCTACAGTTCTTC	CVSSLGAITLQFF
12	TRBJ2-7	.	TRBV6-1	.	TGTGCCAGCAGTGTCTATCCCTACGAGCAGTACTTC	CASSVYPYEQYF
14	TRBJ2-7	.	TRBV10-3	TRBD2	TGTGCCGCAGCTACCGGGACTAGCGGCTACGAGCAGTACTTC	CAAATGTSGYEQYF
14	TRBJ1-1	few	TRBV6-5	TRBD1	TGTGCCAGCAGTTTTGACAGGGGCTATGCGGAAGCTTTCTTT	CASSFDRGYAEAFF
16	TRBJ2-1	once	TRBV7-9	.	TGTGCCAGCAGCGCGTGGGTGGGAGTTTCCTACAATGAGCAGTTCTTC	CASSAWVGVSYNEQFF
16	TRBJ2-1	.	TRBV7-2	TRBD2	TGTGCCAGCAGCCCTAGGGTGGGAGGGCCCTACAATGAGCAGTTCTTC	CASSPRVGGPYNEQFF
15	TRBJ2-7	.	TRBV6-5	.	TGTGCCAGCAAGTCGTCAGGGTTGATGGCCTACGAGCAGTACTTC	CASKSSGLMAYEQYF
13	TRBJ1-3	once	TRBV19	.	TGTGCCAGTAGTACCCTTAGTGGAAACACCATATATTTT	CASSTLSGNTIYF
13	TRBJ2-7	.	TRBV29-1	.	TGCAGCGTCAGAATAGGAGGTTTCGACGAGCAGTACTTC	CSVRIGGFDEQYF
15	TRBJ2-5	.	TRBV6-6	.	TGTGCCAGCAGCCGAGGTGCGCTCTTCCAAGAGACCCAGTACTTC	CASSRGALFQETQYF
11	TRBJ2-7	.	TRBV29-1	TRBD1	TGCAGCGCTACAGGGGCCTACGAGCAGTACTTC	CSATGAYEQYF
14	TRBJ2-3	.	TRBV7-2	.	TGTGCCAGCAGCCCGACGACTAGCACAGATACGCAGTATTTT	CASSPTTSTDTQYF
16	TRBJ2-2	.	TRBV4-1	.	TGCGCCAGCAGCCAAGGGGCCGGGGGGAACACCGGGGAGCTGTTTTTT	CASSQGAGGNTGELFF
13	TRBJ2-3	.	TRBV15	.	TGTGCCACCAGCAGAGATAGGGGAGATACGCAGTATTTT	CATSRDRGDTQYF
14	TRBJ2-1	few	TRBV11-2	.	TGTGCCAGCAGCTTTGTGAGTTCGTCCCATGAGCAGTTCTTC	CASSFVSSSHEQFF
14	TRBJ2-7	.	TRBV11-2	.	TGTGCCAGCAGCTTAGCCTACCCGACCTACGAGCAGTACTTC	CASSLAYPTYEQYF
17	TRBJ2-1	.	TRBV5-5	TRBD1	TGTGCCAGCAGCGGACTCACGACCGGGACAGGAAGCAATGAGCAGTTCTTC	CASSGLTTGTGSNEQFF
17	TRBJ1-6	.	TRBV5-1	TRBD1	TGCGCCAGCAGCCCCCGGGACAGGGCCCAGGCTAATTCACCCCTCCACTTT	CASSPRDRAQANSPLHF
17	TRBJ1-5	.	TRBV28	TRBD1	TGTGCCAGCAGTTCGGGACAGGGGACAACTGGCAATCAGCCCCAGCATTTT	CASSSGQGTTGNQPQHF
16	TRBJ1-2	.	TRBV4-3	.	TGCGCCAGCAGCCAAGGTACTACGAGGGTCCCGGTTGGCTACACCTTC	CASSQGTTRVPVGYTF
14	TRBJ2-5	once	TRBV28	.	TGTGCCAGCAGTTTATATATCTTACAAGAGACCCAGTACTTC	CASSLYILQETQYF
14	TRBJ1-5	.	TRBV6-5	TRBD1	TGTGCCAGCAAGGCCCCAGGGGGCGATCAGCCCCAGCATTTT	CASKAPGGDQPQHF
13	TRBJ1-2	.	TRBV14	.	TGTGCCAGCAGCCCCGGAAGAGGCTATGGCTACACCTTC	CASSPGRGYGYTF
14	TRBJ1-5	.	TRBV7-8	TRBD1	TGTGCCAGCAGTCACAGGGGGCGCAATCAGCCCCAGCATTTT	CASSHRGRNQPQHF
14	TRBJ2-7	.	TRBV15	.	TGTGCCACCAAGCGGGACAGGACATCCTACGAGCAGTACTTC	CATKRDRTSYEQYF
16	TRBJ2-5	.	TRBV5-1	.	TGCGCCAGCAGCTGGCAAGATCCGCAAGTCGGGGAGACCCAGTACTTC	CASSWQDPQVGETQYF
16	TRBJ1-1	.	TRBV21-1	.	TGTGCCAGCAGCAACCAACACAGGGGGCGTGTAACTGAAGCTTTCTTT	CASSNQHRGRVTEAFF
16	TRBJ1-2	once	TRBV15	.	TGTGCCACCAGCAGACATCGAGGGAGACACACTCAGGGCTACACCTTC	CATSRHRGRHTQGYTF
14	TRBJ2-1	few	TRBV18	TRBD2	TGTGCCAGCAGGAGGACTAGCGGGGACAATGAGCAGTTCTTC	CASRRTSGDNEQFF
14	TRBJ1-5	.	TRBV21-1	.	TGTGCCGGGGTGGGGGACAATGGCCATCAGCCCCAGCATTTT	CAGVGDNGHQPQHF
15	TRBJ2-2	.	TRBV7-2	.	TGTGCCAGCAGCTTAGTAGCGGTTAACACCGGGGAGCTGTTTTTT	CASSLVAVNTGELFF
16	TRBJ2-1	.	TRBV11-2	TRBD1	TGTGCCAGCAGCTTACAACAGGGGGCGAGAGGGAATGAGCAGTTCTTC	CASSLQQGARGNEQFF
14	TRBJ1-2	.	TRBV6-6	TRBD1	TGTGCCAGCAGGGGACAGGGCAAGGCGATGGGCTACACCTTC	CASRGQGKAMGYTF
16	TRBJ2-1	.	TRBV5-6	TRBD2	TGTGCCAGCAGCTTGGGGCCAGCGGGGGCATACAATGAGCAGTTCTTC	CASSLGPAGAYNEQFF
16	TRBJ1-6	.	TRBV27	TRBD1	TGTGCCAGCAGGGACCGGGACAGGAGCTATAATTCACCCCTCCACTTT	CASRDRDRSYNSPLHF